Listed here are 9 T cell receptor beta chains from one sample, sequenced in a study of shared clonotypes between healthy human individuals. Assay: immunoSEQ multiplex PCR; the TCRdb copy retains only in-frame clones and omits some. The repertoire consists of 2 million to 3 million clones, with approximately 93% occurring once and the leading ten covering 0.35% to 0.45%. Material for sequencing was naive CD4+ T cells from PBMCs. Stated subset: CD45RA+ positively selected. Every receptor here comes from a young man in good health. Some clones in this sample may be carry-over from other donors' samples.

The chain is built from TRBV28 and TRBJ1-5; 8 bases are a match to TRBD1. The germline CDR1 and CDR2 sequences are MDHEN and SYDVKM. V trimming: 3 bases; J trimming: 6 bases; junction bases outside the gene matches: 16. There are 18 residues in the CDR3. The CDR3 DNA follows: TGTGCCAGCAGTTTTCCGGCAGGGGGCTCTGTGGTTCGTCAGCCCCAGCATTTT. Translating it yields CASSFPAGGSVVRQPQHF.

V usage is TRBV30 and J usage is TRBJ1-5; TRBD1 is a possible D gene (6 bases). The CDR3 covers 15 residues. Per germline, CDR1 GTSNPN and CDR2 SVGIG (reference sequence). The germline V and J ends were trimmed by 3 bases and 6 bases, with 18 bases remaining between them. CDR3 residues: CAWSPLGRGPQPQHF. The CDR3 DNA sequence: TGTGCCTGGAGCCCCCTGGGCAGGGGCCCTCAGCCCCAGCATTTT.

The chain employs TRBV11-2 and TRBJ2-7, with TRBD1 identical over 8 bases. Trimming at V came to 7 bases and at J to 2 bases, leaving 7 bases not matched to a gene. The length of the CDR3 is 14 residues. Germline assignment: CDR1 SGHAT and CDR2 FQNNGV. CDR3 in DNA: TGTGCCAGCAACCCCACGGACAGGGCCTACGAGCAGTACTTC. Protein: CASNPTDRAYEQYF.

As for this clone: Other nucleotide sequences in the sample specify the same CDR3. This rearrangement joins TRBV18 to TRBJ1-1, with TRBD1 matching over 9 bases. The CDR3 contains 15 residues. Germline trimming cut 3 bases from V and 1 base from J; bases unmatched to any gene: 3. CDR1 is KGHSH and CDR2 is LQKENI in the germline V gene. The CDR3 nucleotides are TGTGCCAGCTCACCGAGACAGGGGGAGAACACTGAAGCTTTCTTT. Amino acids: CASSPRQGENTEAFF. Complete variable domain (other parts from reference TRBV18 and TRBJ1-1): NAGVMQNPRHLVRRRGQEARLRCSPMKGHSHVYWYRQLPEEGLKFMVYLQKENIIDESGMPKERFSAEFPKEGPSILRIQQVVRGDSAAYFCASSPRQGENTEAFFGQGTRLTVV.

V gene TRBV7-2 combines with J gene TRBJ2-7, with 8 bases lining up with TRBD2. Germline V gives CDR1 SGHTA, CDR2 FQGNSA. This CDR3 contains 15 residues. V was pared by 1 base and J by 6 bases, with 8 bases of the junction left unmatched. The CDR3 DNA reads TGTGCCAGCAGCTTAGTTCCGGGGGCGGGGGGCGAGCAGTACTTC. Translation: CASSLVPGAGGEQYF.

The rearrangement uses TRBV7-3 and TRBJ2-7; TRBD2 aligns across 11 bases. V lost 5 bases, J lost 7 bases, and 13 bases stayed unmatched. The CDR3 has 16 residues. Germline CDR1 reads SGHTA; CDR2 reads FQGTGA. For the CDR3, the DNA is TGTGCCAGCAGCCAACGACAACTAGCGGGAGTCAGGGAGCAGTACTTC. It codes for CASSQRQLAGVREQYF.

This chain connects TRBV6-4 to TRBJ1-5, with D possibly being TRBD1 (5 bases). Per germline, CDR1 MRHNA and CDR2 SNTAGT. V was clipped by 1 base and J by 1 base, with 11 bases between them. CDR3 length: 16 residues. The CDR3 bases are TGTGCCAGCAGTGACTTAGGGGAAGGCAGCAATCAGCCCCAGCATTTT. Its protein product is CASSDLGEGSNQPQHF.

The CDR3 sequence is CASSFGAGAVPGNTIYF. The CDR3 nucleotides are TGCGCCAGCAGCTTCGGAGCAGGAGCCGTGCCTGGAAACACCATATATTTT. This rearrangement joins TRBV5-1 to TRBJ1-3, with D hard to call. This CDR3 comprises 17 residues. Trimming pared 2 bases from V and 2 bases from J, leaving 17 bases between. Per germline, CDR1 SGHRS and CDR2 YFSETQ.

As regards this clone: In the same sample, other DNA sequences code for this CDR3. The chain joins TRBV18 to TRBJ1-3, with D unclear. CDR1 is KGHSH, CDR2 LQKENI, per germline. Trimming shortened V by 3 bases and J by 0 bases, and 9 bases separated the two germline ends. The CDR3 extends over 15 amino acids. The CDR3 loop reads CASSPPVYSGNTIYF. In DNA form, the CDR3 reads TGTGCCAGCTCACCCCCAGTTTACTCTGGAAACACCATATATTTT.